This record covers a single T cell receptor beta chain. No antigen is known for it. This record belongs to a study of cytomegalovirus exposure and HLA in healthy donors. On the study more broadly: HLA-typed donors contributed approximately 86 million unique TCRs, which were held in an early data release. Study-wide points: In an earlier analysis, productive rearrangement rates for most beta V segments clustered near 87% or 30%. Some V segments (TRBV6-2 and TRBV6-3 among them) were excluded as indistinguishable.

A multiplex PCR was run with 60 Vbeta primers and 13 Jbeta primers. The assay was immunoSEQ multiplex PCR, and TCRdb's table has in-frame clones only and misses some. The top ten clones hold 1.5% to 2% of a sample with about 210,000 clones, about 80% of them seen once. Trimming shortened V by 6 bases and J by 2 bases, and 13 bases separated the two germline ends. This CDR3 contains 14 residues. Per germline, CDR1 MNHEY and CDR2 SVGAGI. Sequenced input: PBMCs. V usage is TRBV6-5 and J usage is TRBJ1-2; no definite D call. This receptor was identified in a male donor in good health and CMV-seronegative. The CDR3 nucleotides are TGTGCCAGCAGGTTCAGAGGAATCAACTATGGCTACACCTTC. Translating gives CASRFRGINYGYTF.